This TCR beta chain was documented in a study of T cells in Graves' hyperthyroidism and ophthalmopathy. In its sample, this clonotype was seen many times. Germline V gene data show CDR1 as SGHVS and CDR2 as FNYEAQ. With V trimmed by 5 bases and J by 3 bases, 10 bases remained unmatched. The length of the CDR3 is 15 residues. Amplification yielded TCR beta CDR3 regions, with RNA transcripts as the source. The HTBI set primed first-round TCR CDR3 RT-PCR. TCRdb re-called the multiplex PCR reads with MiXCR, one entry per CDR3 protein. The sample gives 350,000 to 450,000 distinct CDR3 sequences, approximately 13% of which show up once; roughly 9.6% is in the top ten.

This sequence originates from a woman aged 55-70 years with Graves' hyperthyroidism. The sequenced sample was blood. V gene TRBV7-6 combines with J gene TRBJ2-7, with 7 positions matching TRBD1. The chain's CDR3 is CASSPQPGTDYEQYF. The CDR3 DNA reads TGTGCCAGCAGCCCCCAACCCGGGACAGACTACGAGCAGTACTTC.